These T cell receptor beta chains were read from a single sample in a study of T cells in Graves' hyperthyroidism and ophthalmopathy. TCRdb independently ran MiXCR on the multiplex PCR reads; one entry per CDR3 protein. The sample carries 600,000 to 700,000 distinct CDR3 sequences, over 40% recorded once. Specimen: peripheral blood or thyroid tissue (not recorded which). Every receptor here comes from an adult man with Graves' disease, either hyperthyroidism or ophthalmopathy (not recorded which). Both conserved end residues are part of each CDR3. The D gene is left open where the match is weak. Not all rows give a size; the values are once, few, many and, for expanded clones, a class.

TGCGCCAGCAGTGCTAGTTCATACAATCAGCCCCAGCATTTT,CASSASSYNQPQHF,TRBV10-1,-,-,TRBJ1-5
TGCAGTGCTAGAGAACAGGGCGGAGACACTGAAGCTTTCTTT,CSAREQGGDTEAFF,TRBV20-1,-,-,TRBJ1-1
TGTGCCCAACGGACATCGGTGAACACTGAAGCTTTCTTT,CAQRTSVNTEAFF,TRBV2,-,-,TRBJ1-1
TGCAGTGCTACCGTGCCGGGGGCCACCTACGAGCAGTACTTC,CSATVPGATYEQYF,TRBV20-1,-,many,TRBJ2-7
TGTGCCAGCAGCGTAGTACAGGGAAGCGGCTACACCTTC,CASSVVQGSGYTF,TRBV9,-,many,TRBJ1-2
TGTGCCAGCAGAGAGTGGGACGGTAACAATCAGCCCCAGCATTTT,CASREWDGNNQPQHF,TRBV2,-,-,TRBJ1-5
TGTGCCAGCAGCTTCGACGGAACCTACGAGCAGTACTTC,CASSFDGTYEQYF,TRBV7-9,-,many,TRBJ2-7
TGCAGTGCTAGCGGTGGGGCCTGGAATCAGCCCCAGCATTTT,CSASGGAWNQPQHF,TRBV20-1,-,few,TRBJ1-5
TGTGCCAGCAGTTTTTACGGACAGAGTGGGAACACTGAAGCTTTCTTT,CASSFYGQSGNTEAFF,TRBV12-3/TRBV12-4,-,-,TRBJ1-1
TGTGCCAGCAGCGTAGACGGAGGACTTCAGCCCCAGCATTTT,CASSVDGGLQPQHF,TRBV9,-,many,TRBJ1-5
TGTGCCACCAGCAATTCATCGGGGGCCTATCAGCCCCAGCATTTT,CATSNSSGAYQPQHF,TRBV15,-,-,TRBJ1-5
TGCGCCAGCAGCTCCTACCGGGAGGACTCATATGGCTACACCTTC,CASSSYREDSYGYTF,TRBV5-1,-,-,TRBJ1-2
TGTGCCACCAGTGATTTGGCGCAGGCAGGTGGCTACACCTTC,CATSDLAQAGGYTF,TRBV24-1,-,many,TRBJ1-2
TGCAGTGCTAGAGATTTAGCCCTTCGCCCCTATAGCAATCAGCCCCAGCATTTT,CSARDLALRPYSNQPQHF,TRBV20-1,-,-,TRBJ1-5
TGCAGCCCGATTGGGGGTGGGAACACTGAAGCTTTCTTT,CSPIGGGNTEAFF,TRBV29-1,-,once,TRBJ1-1
TGTGCCAGCAGTCAGACAGGGGGTAGCTACACCTTC,CASSQTGGSYTF,TRBV12-3/TRBV12-4,TRBD1,few,TRBJ1-2
TGCAGTGCTTCCTCCGGGACAGGGTTGCACGAGCAGTACTTC,CSASSGTGLHEQYF,TRBV20-1,TRBD1,-,TRBJ2-7
TGCGCCAGCAGTGAAGGGGGCACCTATGGCTACACCTTC,CASSEGGTYGYTF,TRBV5-1,TRBD1,-,TRBJ1-2
TGTGCCACCAGCAGAGATGTCGGGACAGGCCGTGAAAAACTGTTTTTT,CATSRDVGTGREKLFF,TRBV15,TRBD1,many,TRBJ1-4
TGTGCCATCAGTGAGTCGCTACAGGGGCGGGAGACCCAGTACTTC,CAISESLQGRETQYF,TRBV10-3,TRBD1,-,TRBJ2-5
TGTGCCAGCAGTCCCATTCAGGGGGCGGCTCAGCCCCAGCATTTT,CASSPIQGAAQPQHF,TRBV2,TRBD1,-,TRBJ1-5
TGTGCCAAACAGGGGGGAAACACCATATATTTT,CAKQGGNTIYF,TRBV2,TRBD1,many,TRBJ1-3
TGCAGTGCTAGAGGAGTCTCTGGGGCCAACGTCCTGACTTTC,CSARGVSGANVLTF,TRBV20-1,-,many,TRBJ2-6
TGTGCCAGCAGTTTCCAGAATATTAACTATGGCTACACCTTC,CASSFQNINYGYTF,TRBV12-3/TRBV12-4,-,-,TRBJ1-2
TGTGCCAGCAGCCGGAGCACGGGACACTCCTACGAGCAGTACTTC,CASSRSTGHSYEQYF,TRBV7-9,-,-,TRBJ2-7
TGCAGCGTTGAAGAAGCAGCGGGGACAGGATACGAGCAGTACTTC,CSVEEAAGTGYEQYF,TRBV29-1,-,many,TRBJ2-7
TGTGCCAGCAGCGCCTCAGGGACTAGCGGCTACGAGCAGTACTTC,CASSASGTSGYEQYF,TRBV9,TRBD2,-,TRBJ2-7
TGCAGTGCCACCGGGAGGGGCAGTCAGCCCCAGCATTTT,CSATGRGSQPQHF,TRBV20-1,-,few,TRBJ1-5
TGTGCCAGTAGTATAAAGGGTCGAAATTCACCCCTCCACTTT,CASSIKGRNSPLHF,TRBV19,-,-,TRBJ1-6
TGTGCCAGCAGCTTCGGGTTTTGGGCCAATCAGCCCCAGCATTTT,CASSFGFWANQPQHF,TRBV7-8,-,many,TRBJ1-5
TGTGCCAGCAGCTTCTACAGGGGAAGCGCATTCTCCTACGAGCAGTACTTC,CASSFYRGSAFSYEQYF,TRBV7-9,TRBD1,few,TRBJ2-7
TGCAGTGCTAGTCCCCCGAGACAGGGGCAAGAGACCCAGTACTTC,CSASPPRQGQETQYF,TRBV20-1,TRBD1,-,TRBJ2-5
TGCAGCGTTGAAGCGGGCGAGCAGTACTTC,CSVEAGEQYF,TRBV29-1,-,-,TRBJ2-7
TGTGCTAGCAGCTTAGTTAAGAACACTGAAGCTTTCTTT,CASSLVKNTEAFF,TRBV7-7,-,many,TRBJ1-1
TGCAGCGTTGGTGGGACAGGCAATCAGCCCCAGCATTTT,CSVGGTGNQPQHF,TRBV29-1,TRBD1,many,TRBJ1-5
TGTGCCAGCAGTTACATGTCGGGGGCCAACGTCCTGACTTTC,CASSYMSGANVLTF,TRBV7-9,-,-,TRBJ2-6
TGTGCTAGGACCCCCACAGGGGTCAACTATGGCTACACCTTC,CARTPTGVNYGYTF,TRBV7-3,TRBD1,once,TRBJ1-2
TGTGCCAGCAGCTTAGCGGGTATTAGGGACACCATATATTTT,CASSLAGIRDTIYF,TRBV7-8,-,once,TRBJ1-3
TGCGCCAGCTCCCCAGGACTAGCGGGAGGTACCTACGAGCAGTACTTC,CASSPGLAGGTYEQYF,TRBV5-1,TRBD2,-,TRBJ2-7
TGTGCCAGCAGCCAAAGAGGCGTTGAGCAGTACTTC,CASSQRGVEQYF,TRBV7-9,-,few,TRBJ2-7
TGTGCCAGCACTAGCGGGACCGCGGAGACCCAGTACTTC,CASTSGTAETQYF,TRBV7-4,TRBD2,-,TRBJ2-5
TGCAGCGTGGCCGCCGGGACGGGACTTTACTATGGCTACACCTTC,CSVAAGTGLYYGYTF,TRBV29-1,-,-,TRBJ1-2
TGCAGCGTTGAGTCGAAGCGTTCTGAAGCTTTCTTT,CSVESKRSEAFF,TRBV29-1,-,many,TRBJ1-1
TGTGCCAGCAGAACCGGGACAGGATATAGCAATCAGCCCCAGCATTTT,CASRTGTGYSNQPQHF,TRBV12-3/TRBV12-4,TRBD1,-,TRBJ1-5
TGTGCCAGCGGCCGGACAGGGAGAGGCGAGGAGACCCAGTACTTC,CASGRTGRGEETQYF,TRBV5-6,TRBD1,-,TRBJ2-5
TGTGCCAGCTCACCACGGGGGACCGACAATCAGCCCCAGCATTTT,CASSPRGTDNQPQHF,TRBV2,-,-,TRBJ1-5
TGCAGCGCCCCTCCGGGAAACACTGAAGCTTTCTTT,CSAPPGNTEAFF,TRBV29-1,-,many,TRBJ1-1
TGTGCCAGCAGCTCGAAAGACAGGTCCTACGAGCAGTACTTC,CASSSKDRSYEQYF,TRBV7-9,-,-,TRBJ2-7
TGCAGTGCTACCCGGGACATTAGCAATCAGCCCCAGCATTTT,CSATRDISNQPQHF,TRBV20-1,-,-,TRBJ1-5
TGTGCCAGCCAGGGGATCGAGCAGTACTTC,CASQGIEQYF,TRBV7-2,-,-,TRBJ2-7
TGTGCCAGCAGTGAATATAACAGGGGGGAAAAACTGTTTTTT,CASSEYNRGEKLFF,TRBV25-1,TRBD1,-,TRBJ1-4